The 3 T cell receptor beta chains listed next were all sequenced from one sample in a study of blood T cell repertoires in COVID-19. The repertoire was sequenced with immunoSEQ multiplex PCR; TCRdb's copy has only in-frame clones and lacks some. The sample contains about 260,000 clones, about 90% of which appear only once. Specimen: peripheral blood. These receptors were collected from a woman in her 70s with COVID-19, enrolled during active disease.

The chain carries TRBV18 and TRBJ2-2; 9 bases align to TRBD2. CDR1 KGHSH and CDR2 LQKENI come from the germline V gene. V lost 2 bases and J lost 0; bases outside the gene matches: 7. The CDR3 covers 18 residues. The CDR3 sequence: CASSPRLAGTTNTGELFF. DNA of the CDR3: TGTGCCAGCTCACCAAGGCTAGCGGGAACGACGAACACCGGGGAGCTGTTTTTT.

This clone has just one count. This chain joins TRBV5-1 and TRBJ1-1; TRBD1 aligns across 8 bases. The trim removed 4 bases at V and 0 bases at J, leaving 5 bases unmatched. The CDR3 is 15 residues long. Germline CDR1 SGHRS, CDR2 YFSETQ. The CDR3 sequence: CASSAGQGLNTEAFF. DNA of the CDR3: TGCGCCAGCAGCGCAGGACAGGGTTTGAACACTGAAGCTTTCTTT.

The V and J genes are TRBV5-4 and TRBJ2-7; TRBD2 matches 7 bases. The CDR3 loop spans 14 amino acids. The trim removed 0 bases at V and 4 bases at J, leaving 4 bases unmatched. Germline CDR1 SGHNT, CDR2 YYREEE (reference sequence). The CDR3 loop is CASSLDAGAYEQYF. CDR3 sequence (DNA): TGTGCCAGCAGCTTGGACGCGGGAGCGTACGAGCAGTACTTC.